The 32 T cell receptor beta chains in this list originate from one sample, sequenced in a study of PD-L1 blockade in urothelial cancer. Generated by immunoSEQ multiplex PCR, the TCRdb table keeps only in-frame clones and is missing some. Altogether some 30,000 clones are present, 85% to 90% being singletons, with the ten largest covering roughly 1.9%. Sequences were derived from PBMCs, sampled around atezolizumab (anti-PD-L1) treatment. These receptor sequences come from a man in his fifties with urothelial cancer.

The V and J genes are TRBV19 and TRBJ2-7; D call uncertain. V shed 4 bases and J shed 2 bases, with 15 bases lying between them. CDR1 LNHDA and CDR2 SQIVND come from the germline V gene (reference sequence). The CDR3 contains 15 residues. Here the CDR3 reads CASSNGRPRAYEQYF. The CDR3 DNA reads TGTGCCAGTAGTAACGGCAGGCCCCGAGCCTACGAGCAGTACTTC.

V gene TRBV25-1 combines with J gene TRBJ2-5, with a tentative D call TRBD2 (7 bases). V lost 2 bases to trimming and J lost 4 bases, with 14 bases between them. This CDR3 is 15 amino acids long. Germline assignment: CDR1 MGHDK and CDR2 SYGVNS. CDR3 sequence (DNA): TGTGCCAGCAGTGAAGAGGGCGGGGGCCTAGAGACCCAGTACTTC. Translated, it gives CASSEEGGGLETQYF.

This chain connects TRBV18 to TRBJ2-2; TRBD1 agrees at 7 bases. The CDR3 sequence is 16 residues long. V lost 3 bases to trimming and J lost 2 bases; unmatched junction nucleotides: 6. In germline, CDR1 is KGHSH, CDR2 LQKENI. CDR3 sequence (DNA): TGTGCCAGCTCACCCTCAACAGGGGTCAACACCGGGGAGCTGTTTTTT. As protein: CASSPSTGVNTGELFF.

V is TRBV4-3 and J is TRBJ2-3; weak D call: TRBD2 (6 bases). Per the germline V gene, CDR1 is LGHNA and CDR2 is YSLEER. V dropped 4 bases and J dropped 5 bases, with 10 bases sitting between them. The CDR3 runs 13 residues. CDR3 sequence (DNA): TGCGCCAGCAGCCGTGGGACTGGAGATACGCAGTATTTT. This gives the protein CASSRGTGDTQYF.

Only one count was recorded for this clone. The rearrangement links TRBV6-4 to TRBJ2-1; perhaps TRBD2 as D (6 bases). Trimming stripped 2 bases from V and 6 bases from J, with 14 bases between. Germline V CDR1 and CDR2: MRHNA, SNTAGT. This CDR3 contains 15 residues. The CDR3 loop is CASSDGRGVGNEQFF. CDR3 in DNA: TGTGCCAGCAGTGACGGTCGCGGGGTGGGCAATGAGCAGTTCTTC.

Here the CDR3 reads CASRLRDRGNYGYTF. The CDR3 region has the DNA TGTGCCAGCAGGCTCCGGGACAGGGGTAACTATGGCTACACCTTC. The genes are TRBV5-6 and TRBJ1-2; 10 bases map to TRBD1. The germline CDR1 and CDR2 sequences are SGHDT and YYEEEE. Trimming cost V 5 bases and J 1 base; bases outside gene matches: 5. The CDR3 contains 15 residues.

A single count supports this clone. J is TRBJ2-2 and V is TRBV7-6; 9 bases are a match to TRBD1. Germline CDR1 and CDR2: SGHVS and FNYEAQ. The CDR3 length is 17 residues. Trimming at V came to 4 bases and at J to 1 base, leaving 7 bases not matched to a gene. The CDR3 sequence: CASSSDRGGGNTGELFF. CDR3 nucleotide sequence: TGTGCCAGCAGCTCGGACAGGGGCGGAGGGAACACCGGGGAGCTGTTTTTT.

V usage is TRBV12-5 and J usage is TRBJ2-3; 10 bases fit TRBD2. Per the germline V gene, CDR1 is LGHNT and CDR2 is FRNRAP. CDR3 size: 16 residues. V was clipped by 2 bases and J by 6 bases; unmatched bases: 8. The CDR3 spells CASGLFSSGGFDTQYF. The CDR3 DNA follows: TGTGCTAGTGGTTTGTTTTCTAGCGGGGGTTTTGATACGCAGTATTTT.

The rearrangement uses TRBV6-5 and TRBJ1-2; 10 bases match TRBD1. CDR3 length equals 15 residues. Trimming removed 6 bases from V and 3 bases from J; junction bases left unmatched: 7. The germline V gene encodes CDR1 MNHEY and CDR2 SVGAGI. The CDR3 loop reads CASRFSTGGYYGYTF. The CDR3 nucleotides are TGTGCCAGCAGATTTTCGACAGGGGGCTACTATGGCTACACCTTC.

The chain uses TRBV9 and TRBJ1-5; tentative D call: TRBD1 (6 bases). With 0 bases removed from V and 4 bases from J, the gap between germline ends came to 11 bases. CDR3 length: 15 amino acids. The germline V gene encodes CDR1 SGDLS and CDR2 YYNGEE. The CDR3, as DNA: TGTGCCAGCAGCGTAGATCACAGGGCGAATCAGCCCCAGCATTTT. Its protein product is CASSVDHRANQPQHF.

The chain is built from TRBV5-5 and TRBJ2-2; possibly TRBD1 for D (5 bases). This CDR3 spans 19 amino acids. The V gene lost 3 bases and the J gene lost 1 base, with 22 bases spanning the gap. The germline V gene encodes CDR1 SGHKS and CDR2 YYEKEE (reference sequence). The CDR3 nucleotides read TGTGCCAGCAGCTCCAGGGTGACAGTCCCTACGCTGAACACCGGGGAGCTGTTTTTT. Its translation is CASSSRVTVPTLNTGELFF.

By frequency in the sample, this clone is medium-sized (0.01 to 0.1%). A junction end diverges from the germline sequence, so it may reflect a read error. This chain uses TRBV11-3 with TRBJ1-6; D is ambiguous. The CDR3 loop spans 13 amino acids. Germline CDR1 and CDR2: SGHNT and YENEEA. In nucleotides, the CDR3 is TGTGCCAGCAGCTTAAGCGGTAATTCGCCCCTCCACTTT. Translated, it gives CASSLSGNSPLHF.

The V and J genes are TRBV18 and TRBJ2-7; weak D call: TRBD1 (5 bases). Germline CDR1 KGHSH, CDR2 LQKENI. V shed 3 bases and J shed 6 bases, with 15 bases lying between them. This CDR3 spans 14 amino acids. The CDR3, as DNA: TGTGCCAGCTCACCTCTTACAGGAGCAAGCGAGCAGTACTTC. It codes for CASSPLTGASEQYF.

The chain combines TRBV15 with TRBJ2-7; 9 positions match TRBD2. CDR1 and CDR2 (germline): LNHNV, YYDKDF (reference sequence). The V and J ends lost 2 bases and 0 bases, in that order; junction bases with no gene match: 2. There are 15 residues in the CDR3. DNA for the CDR3: TGTGCCACCAGCAGATTAGCGGGAGACTCCTACGAGCAGTACTTC. This encodes CATSRLAGDSYEQYF.

The CDR3 spells CASSFRAWGQGASTQEAFF. The CDR3 nucleotides read TGTGCCAGCAGCTTTAGGGCGTGGGGACAGGGCGCGTCTACACAAGAAGCTTTCTTT. The chain employs TRBV11-1 and TRBJ1-1; TRBD1 matches at 9 bases. V lost 3 bases to trimming and J lost 8 bases; unmatched junction nucleotides: 22. CDR3 length: 19 residues. Looked up from germline, CDR1 is SGHAT and CDR2 is FQDESV (reference sequence).

The rearrangement links TRBV30 to TRBJ1-6; tentative D call: TRBD1 (5 bases). The CDR3 is 14 residues long. Trimming took off 0 bases at V and 7 bases at J, with 10 bases between the two ends. Germline V gene lookup returns CDR1 GTSNPN and CDR2 SVGIG (reference sequence). The CDR3 nucleotides are TGTGCCTGGAGTGTTCAAGGGGTGAATTCACCCCTCCACTTT. It codes for CAWSVQGVNSPLHF. The complete variable domain, with remaining parts taken from reference TRBV30 and TRBJ1-6, reads SQTIHQWPATLVQPVGSPLSLECTVEGTSNPNLYWYRQAAGRGLQLLFYSVGIGQISSEVPQNLSASRPQDRQFILSSKKLLLSDSGFYLCAWSVQGVNSPLHFGNGTRLTVT.

The CDR3 protein is CASSKLLAGAFNEQFF. For the CDR3, the DNA is TGTGCCAGCAGCAAGCTACTAGCGGGAGCTTTTAATGAGCAGTTCTTC. The chain has TRBV5-4 and TRBJ2-1; 11 nucleotides agree with TRBD2. This CDR3 is built from 16 residues. From germline, CDR1 is SGHNT and CDR2 YYREEE (reference sequence). V lost 4 bases to trimming and J lost 7 bases; unmatched junction nucleotides: 10.

The chain recombines TRBV4-1 with TRBJ1-5; D is unclear. Trimming took off 0 bases at V and 0 bases at J, with 6 bases between the two ends. The CDR3 is 15 amino acids. The germline gives CDR1 MGHRA, CDR2 YSYEKL. The CDR3 reads CASSQEGFSNQPQHF. The DNA for the CDR3 is TGCGCCAGCAGCCAAGAGGGCTTTAGCAATCAGCCCCAGCATTTT.

This rearrangement joins TRBV30 to TRBJ1-4; 12 bases map to TRBD1. Germline CDR1 GTSNPN, CDR2 SVGIG (reference sequence). CDR3 length equals 17 residues. The junction had 15 bases not matched to a gene; V was cut back by 7 bases and J by 6 bases. The CDR3 nucleotides read TGTGCCTCGCATGGGGGACAGGGGGCTACGAAGTATGAAAAACTGTTTTTT. Residues: CASHGGQGATKYEKLFF.

J is TRBJ2-3 and V is TRBV30; D might be TRBD1 (6 bases). The V end was cut by 4 bases, the J end by 8 bases, with 10 bases between. This CDR3 is 11 amino acids long. In germline, CDR1 is GTSNPN, CDR2 SVGIG (reference sequence). The CDR3 spells CAWTQGSTQYF. DNA for the CDR3: TGTGCCTGGACACAGGGAAGTACGCAGTATTTT.

The gene calls are TRBV18 and TRBJ1-2, with TRBD1 matching 11 bases. The CDR3 runs to 14 residues. The junction had 7 bases not matched to a gene; V was cut back by 6 bases and J by 7 bases. Per the germline V gene, CDR1 is KGHSH and CDR2 is LQKENI. The CDR3 here is CASSHGQGALGYTF. DNA for the CDR3: TGTGCCAGCTCTCACGGACAGGGGGCGCTTGGCTACACCTTC.

The chain carries TRBV7-2 and TRBJ2-5; D gene uncertain. CDR1 is SGHTA and CDR2 is FQGNSA in the germline V gene. This CDR3 contains 17 residues. V dropped 0 bases and J dropped 0 bases, with 14 bases sitting between them. CDR3 DNA: TGTGCCAGCAGCTTAGCGCCGGTGGGCCAGAACCAAGAGACCCAGTACTTC. It specifies CASSLAPVGQNQETQYF.

This rearrangement joins TRBV29-1 to TRBJ2-5; the D gene is possibly TRBD1 (8 bases). The CDR3 consists of 11 residues. Germline V gene data show CDR1 as SQVTM and CDR2 as ANQGSEA. CDR3 coding DNA: TGCACCGGACAGGGAGGGGAGACCCAGTACTTC. Amino acids: CTGQGGETQYF.

The chain employs TRBV5-5 and TRBJ2-1; the match to TRBD2 covers 10 bases. Unmatched junction bases numbered 6, after V lost 0 bases and J lost 9 bases. Germline V lookup: CDR1 SGHKS, CDR2 YYEKEE (reference sequence). The CDR3 extends over 15 amino acids. CDR3 nucleotide sequence: TGTGCCAGCAGCTTGGGCCTAGCGGGAGTAATTGAGCAGTTCTTC. The encoded protein is CASSLGLAGVIEQFF.

This clone was observed a single time. The chain recombines TRBV28 with TRBJ1-2; 9 bases align to TRBD1. Germline V gene data show CDR1 as MDHEN and CDR2 as SYDVKM. The CDR3 consists of 12 residues. Germline trimming cut 10 bases from V and 7 bases from J; bases unmatched to any gene: 7. The CDR3 DNA sequence: TGTGCCACCACAGGGGGCGCCGGTGGCTACACCTTC. Its translation: CATTGGAGGYTF.

V and J are TRBV5-4 and TRBJ2-7; 11 bases map to TRBD2. Germline lookup yields CDR1 SGHNT and CDR2 YYREEE (reference sequence). The trim removed 2 bases at V and 7 bases at J, leaving 11 bases unmatched. The CDR3 totals 16 residues. CDR3 region: CASSLGLAGGLGEQYF. CDR3 DNA sequence: TGTGCCAGCAGCTTAGGGCTAGCGGGAGGATTGGGAGAGCAGTACTTC.

The V gene is TRBV18, the J gene TRBJ2-5, with D unclear. The V gene's germline CDR1 is KGHSH and CDR2 LQKENI. The length of the CDR3 is 14 residues. Trimming left V 0 bases short and J 5 bases short, with 10 bases between. This chain's CDR3 is CASSPPGRPETQYF. The DNA of the CDR3 is TGTGCCAGCTCACCACCGGGCAGACCCGAGACCCAGTACTTC.

This rearrangement joins TRBV6-5 to TRBJ2-5, with D uncertain. Germline values: CDR1 MNHEY, CDR2 SVGAGI. The CDR3 extends over 11 amino acids. The CDR3: CGCGPEETQYF. The DNA of the CDR3 is TGTGGTTGTGGGCCCGAAGAGACCCAGTACTTC.

In its sample, this clone was seen once. This sequence joins TRBV7-8 and TRBJ2-5, with D perhaps TRBD1 (6 bases). V gave up 0 bases and J gave up 5 bases, with 7 bases separating them. The CDR3 is made up of 13 amino acids. Looked up from germline, CDR1 is SGHVS and CDR2 is FQNEAQ. The CDR3 is CASSLAGAETQYF. The CDR3 coding sequence is TGTGCCAGCAGCTTAGCGGGGGCGGAGACCCAGTACTTC.

The table lists this clone with a count of one. The chain carries TRBV6-5 and TRBJ2-7; 8 bases are a match to TRBD1. V dropped 1 base and J dropped 0; count of bases not matched to a gene: 5. CDR3 length equals 16 residues. Germline CDR1 reads MNHEY; CDR2 reads SVGAGI. As DNA, the CDR3 is TGTGCCAGCAGTTACTTCAGCACAGGGGGCTCCTACGAGCAGTACTTC. This sequence encodes CASSYFSTGGSYEQYF.

V is TRBV5-4 and J is TRBJ1-4, with D hard to call. The germline gives CDR1 SGHNT, CDR2 YYREEE (reference sequence). Trimming took off 2 bases at V and 5 bases at J, with 10 bases between the two ends. This CDR3 spans 14 amino acids. CDR3 DNA sequence: TGTGCCAGCAGCTTAGGAGCCAGAAATGAAAAACTGTTTTTT. This sequence encodes CASSLGARNEKLFF.

The rearrangement links TRBV6-5 to TRBJ2-7; TRBD1 agrees at 7 bases. V gave up 6 bases and J gave up 2 bases; unmatched junction bases: 10. The CDR3 consists of 15 residues. The germline gives CDR1 MNHEY, CDR2 SVGAGI. The CDR3 nucleotides are TGTGCCAGCAGGAGAGCCAGGGGGTCAACCTACGAGCAGTACTTC. It yields the protein CASRRARGSTYEQYF.